Reported below is one T cell receptor (beta chain). Its antigen remains unidentified. Base qualities are not recorded, but no much larger clone differs from it by a single base. Each donor gave one peripheral blood draw, averaging roughly 0.11 L, which was collected into heparinised tubes. Using a panel that included CD45RO, CCR7, CD25, CD127, CD95 and CD27, naive, central memory, regulatory and stem cell-like memory CD4+ T cells were sorted on a BD FACSAria II. All sorted populations exceeded 95% purity. PBMCs were isolated immediately by Lymphoprep density gradient centrifugation and stained directly without culture. Samples were stained and sorted in pairs, with one healthy donor and one patient per experiment, so that batch effects were minimized. This entry is derived from a study of beta chain features in type 1 diabetes (dated by TCRdb to about 2018). Notes on the research overall: No differences in mean age, gender distribution, total cell number or subset yield were found between patients and healthy donors. A total of over 95,000,000 sorted cells were examined across all samples, and RNA yield correlated strongly with the number of cells per subset. The study compared the TCRB repertoires of sorted circulating CD4+ T cell subsets in recently diagnosed type 1 diabetes patients with those in matched healthy donors. Whereas all 30 or so donors provided naive and central memory subsets, regulatory and stem cell-like memory subsets were isolated from just 8 patients and about 8 healthy donors.

The cysteine opens and the phenylalanine closes a CDR3 of 14 amino acids. Only CDR3 DNA remains: 42 bases, in frame from the first base. The germline V gene specifies SGHVS as CDR1 and FQNEAQ as CDR2. Trimming removed 8 bases from V and 4 bases from J; the gene matches leave 5 bases unexplained. The entire amount of isolated RNA was reverse transcribed using the High Capacity cDNA Reverse Transcription Kit, so the sequenced TCRB transcripts were expressed ones. Deep immunoSEQ sequencing was applied to naive, central memory and regulatory T cell samples, giving an average of about 3.6 million total reads per sample. After sorted cells were lysed in RLT buffer, RNA was extracted with DNase-treated RNeasy Micro or Mini kits, with the choice depending on cell number. Each cell subset was processed separately to prevent cross-contamination, with patient and healthy donor samples processed together. Using the immunoSEQ multiplex PCR, TCRB sequences were amplified from cDNA into 87-bp fragments spanning the CDR3 region. Sequencing of the amplicons was done on the Illumina HiSeq platform. The authors processed their data as follows. Synthetic template baselines were used to correct PCR bias computationally, reads within Hamming distance 2 were collapsed together, and singletons that could not be merged were discarded. Reads were aligned to IMGT to assign V, D and J genes, CDR3 length, and insertions or deletions at six rearrangement sites. Within each subset, clonotype counts were normalized to sorted cell number, and only after that were true diversity and Gini coefficients computed with the tcR R package. The overlap coefficient, calculated on TCRB nucleotide sequences, was used to quantify repertoire sharing. TCRdb holds this immuneACCESS table with in-frame rearrangements only. Some clones are missing; in checked studies, unresolved V genes explain under half, and the rest has no known cause. That table is the source of V, J and clone size, and D and trimming were worked out from the DNA. The sample records some 140,000 clones, around a tenth of which are singletons. The top ten clones comprise approximately 0.68% of the sample.

The study at large found these results: Sequencing cDNA rather than genomic DNA could over-represent highly expressing activated cells, although activation and CD3 levels did not differ between groups. Because small numbers of individuals were included in the HLA sub-analyses, any influence of HLA type on TCRB rearrangement was left unresolved. PCR may preferentially amplify shorter templates, but because patient and control samples were amplified and corrected together, any resulting skew would affect both groups equally. Naive, central memory and regulatory TCRB repertoires appeared to be more alike among patients than among healthy donors. At VDJ recombination sites, type 1 diabetes patients had fewer insertions and more deleted nucleotides, which implies abnormalities in thymic rearrangement. Type 1 diabetes patients showed a moderate but significant shortening of TCRB CDR3 length in all four CD4+ subsets.

The sample consisted of central memory CD4+ T cells from blood. The chain couples TRBV7-8 to TRBJ2-1; 10 central nucleotides agree with TRBD2. The source of this sequence is a man aged 18 to 29 in good health. In nucleotides, the sequence is TGTGCCAGCGGGCTAGCGGGGGTTTACAATGAGCAGTTCTTC. Translation gives CASGLAGVYNEQFF.